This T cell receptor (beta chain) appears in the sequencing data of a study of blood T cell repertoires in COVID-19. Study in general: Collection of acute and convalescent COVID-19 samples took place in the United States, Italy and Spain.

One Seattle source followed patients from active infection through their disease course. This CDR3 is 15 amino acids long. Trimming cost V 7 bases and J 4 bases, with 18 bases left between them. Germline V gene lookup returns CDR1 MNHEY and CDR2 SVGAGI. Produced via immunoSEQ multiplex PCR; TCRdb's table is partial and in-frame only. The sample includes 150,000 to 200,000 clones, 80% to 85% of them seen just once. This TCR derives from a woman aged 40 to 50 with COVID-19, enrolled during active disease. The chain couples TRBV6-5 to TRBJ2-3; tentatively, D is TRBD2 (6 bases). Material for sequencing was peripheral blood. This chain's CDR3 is CASNTGTPGSDTQYF. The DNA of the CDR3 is TGTGCCAGCAATACCGGGACTCCGGGGTCAGATACGCAGTATTTT.